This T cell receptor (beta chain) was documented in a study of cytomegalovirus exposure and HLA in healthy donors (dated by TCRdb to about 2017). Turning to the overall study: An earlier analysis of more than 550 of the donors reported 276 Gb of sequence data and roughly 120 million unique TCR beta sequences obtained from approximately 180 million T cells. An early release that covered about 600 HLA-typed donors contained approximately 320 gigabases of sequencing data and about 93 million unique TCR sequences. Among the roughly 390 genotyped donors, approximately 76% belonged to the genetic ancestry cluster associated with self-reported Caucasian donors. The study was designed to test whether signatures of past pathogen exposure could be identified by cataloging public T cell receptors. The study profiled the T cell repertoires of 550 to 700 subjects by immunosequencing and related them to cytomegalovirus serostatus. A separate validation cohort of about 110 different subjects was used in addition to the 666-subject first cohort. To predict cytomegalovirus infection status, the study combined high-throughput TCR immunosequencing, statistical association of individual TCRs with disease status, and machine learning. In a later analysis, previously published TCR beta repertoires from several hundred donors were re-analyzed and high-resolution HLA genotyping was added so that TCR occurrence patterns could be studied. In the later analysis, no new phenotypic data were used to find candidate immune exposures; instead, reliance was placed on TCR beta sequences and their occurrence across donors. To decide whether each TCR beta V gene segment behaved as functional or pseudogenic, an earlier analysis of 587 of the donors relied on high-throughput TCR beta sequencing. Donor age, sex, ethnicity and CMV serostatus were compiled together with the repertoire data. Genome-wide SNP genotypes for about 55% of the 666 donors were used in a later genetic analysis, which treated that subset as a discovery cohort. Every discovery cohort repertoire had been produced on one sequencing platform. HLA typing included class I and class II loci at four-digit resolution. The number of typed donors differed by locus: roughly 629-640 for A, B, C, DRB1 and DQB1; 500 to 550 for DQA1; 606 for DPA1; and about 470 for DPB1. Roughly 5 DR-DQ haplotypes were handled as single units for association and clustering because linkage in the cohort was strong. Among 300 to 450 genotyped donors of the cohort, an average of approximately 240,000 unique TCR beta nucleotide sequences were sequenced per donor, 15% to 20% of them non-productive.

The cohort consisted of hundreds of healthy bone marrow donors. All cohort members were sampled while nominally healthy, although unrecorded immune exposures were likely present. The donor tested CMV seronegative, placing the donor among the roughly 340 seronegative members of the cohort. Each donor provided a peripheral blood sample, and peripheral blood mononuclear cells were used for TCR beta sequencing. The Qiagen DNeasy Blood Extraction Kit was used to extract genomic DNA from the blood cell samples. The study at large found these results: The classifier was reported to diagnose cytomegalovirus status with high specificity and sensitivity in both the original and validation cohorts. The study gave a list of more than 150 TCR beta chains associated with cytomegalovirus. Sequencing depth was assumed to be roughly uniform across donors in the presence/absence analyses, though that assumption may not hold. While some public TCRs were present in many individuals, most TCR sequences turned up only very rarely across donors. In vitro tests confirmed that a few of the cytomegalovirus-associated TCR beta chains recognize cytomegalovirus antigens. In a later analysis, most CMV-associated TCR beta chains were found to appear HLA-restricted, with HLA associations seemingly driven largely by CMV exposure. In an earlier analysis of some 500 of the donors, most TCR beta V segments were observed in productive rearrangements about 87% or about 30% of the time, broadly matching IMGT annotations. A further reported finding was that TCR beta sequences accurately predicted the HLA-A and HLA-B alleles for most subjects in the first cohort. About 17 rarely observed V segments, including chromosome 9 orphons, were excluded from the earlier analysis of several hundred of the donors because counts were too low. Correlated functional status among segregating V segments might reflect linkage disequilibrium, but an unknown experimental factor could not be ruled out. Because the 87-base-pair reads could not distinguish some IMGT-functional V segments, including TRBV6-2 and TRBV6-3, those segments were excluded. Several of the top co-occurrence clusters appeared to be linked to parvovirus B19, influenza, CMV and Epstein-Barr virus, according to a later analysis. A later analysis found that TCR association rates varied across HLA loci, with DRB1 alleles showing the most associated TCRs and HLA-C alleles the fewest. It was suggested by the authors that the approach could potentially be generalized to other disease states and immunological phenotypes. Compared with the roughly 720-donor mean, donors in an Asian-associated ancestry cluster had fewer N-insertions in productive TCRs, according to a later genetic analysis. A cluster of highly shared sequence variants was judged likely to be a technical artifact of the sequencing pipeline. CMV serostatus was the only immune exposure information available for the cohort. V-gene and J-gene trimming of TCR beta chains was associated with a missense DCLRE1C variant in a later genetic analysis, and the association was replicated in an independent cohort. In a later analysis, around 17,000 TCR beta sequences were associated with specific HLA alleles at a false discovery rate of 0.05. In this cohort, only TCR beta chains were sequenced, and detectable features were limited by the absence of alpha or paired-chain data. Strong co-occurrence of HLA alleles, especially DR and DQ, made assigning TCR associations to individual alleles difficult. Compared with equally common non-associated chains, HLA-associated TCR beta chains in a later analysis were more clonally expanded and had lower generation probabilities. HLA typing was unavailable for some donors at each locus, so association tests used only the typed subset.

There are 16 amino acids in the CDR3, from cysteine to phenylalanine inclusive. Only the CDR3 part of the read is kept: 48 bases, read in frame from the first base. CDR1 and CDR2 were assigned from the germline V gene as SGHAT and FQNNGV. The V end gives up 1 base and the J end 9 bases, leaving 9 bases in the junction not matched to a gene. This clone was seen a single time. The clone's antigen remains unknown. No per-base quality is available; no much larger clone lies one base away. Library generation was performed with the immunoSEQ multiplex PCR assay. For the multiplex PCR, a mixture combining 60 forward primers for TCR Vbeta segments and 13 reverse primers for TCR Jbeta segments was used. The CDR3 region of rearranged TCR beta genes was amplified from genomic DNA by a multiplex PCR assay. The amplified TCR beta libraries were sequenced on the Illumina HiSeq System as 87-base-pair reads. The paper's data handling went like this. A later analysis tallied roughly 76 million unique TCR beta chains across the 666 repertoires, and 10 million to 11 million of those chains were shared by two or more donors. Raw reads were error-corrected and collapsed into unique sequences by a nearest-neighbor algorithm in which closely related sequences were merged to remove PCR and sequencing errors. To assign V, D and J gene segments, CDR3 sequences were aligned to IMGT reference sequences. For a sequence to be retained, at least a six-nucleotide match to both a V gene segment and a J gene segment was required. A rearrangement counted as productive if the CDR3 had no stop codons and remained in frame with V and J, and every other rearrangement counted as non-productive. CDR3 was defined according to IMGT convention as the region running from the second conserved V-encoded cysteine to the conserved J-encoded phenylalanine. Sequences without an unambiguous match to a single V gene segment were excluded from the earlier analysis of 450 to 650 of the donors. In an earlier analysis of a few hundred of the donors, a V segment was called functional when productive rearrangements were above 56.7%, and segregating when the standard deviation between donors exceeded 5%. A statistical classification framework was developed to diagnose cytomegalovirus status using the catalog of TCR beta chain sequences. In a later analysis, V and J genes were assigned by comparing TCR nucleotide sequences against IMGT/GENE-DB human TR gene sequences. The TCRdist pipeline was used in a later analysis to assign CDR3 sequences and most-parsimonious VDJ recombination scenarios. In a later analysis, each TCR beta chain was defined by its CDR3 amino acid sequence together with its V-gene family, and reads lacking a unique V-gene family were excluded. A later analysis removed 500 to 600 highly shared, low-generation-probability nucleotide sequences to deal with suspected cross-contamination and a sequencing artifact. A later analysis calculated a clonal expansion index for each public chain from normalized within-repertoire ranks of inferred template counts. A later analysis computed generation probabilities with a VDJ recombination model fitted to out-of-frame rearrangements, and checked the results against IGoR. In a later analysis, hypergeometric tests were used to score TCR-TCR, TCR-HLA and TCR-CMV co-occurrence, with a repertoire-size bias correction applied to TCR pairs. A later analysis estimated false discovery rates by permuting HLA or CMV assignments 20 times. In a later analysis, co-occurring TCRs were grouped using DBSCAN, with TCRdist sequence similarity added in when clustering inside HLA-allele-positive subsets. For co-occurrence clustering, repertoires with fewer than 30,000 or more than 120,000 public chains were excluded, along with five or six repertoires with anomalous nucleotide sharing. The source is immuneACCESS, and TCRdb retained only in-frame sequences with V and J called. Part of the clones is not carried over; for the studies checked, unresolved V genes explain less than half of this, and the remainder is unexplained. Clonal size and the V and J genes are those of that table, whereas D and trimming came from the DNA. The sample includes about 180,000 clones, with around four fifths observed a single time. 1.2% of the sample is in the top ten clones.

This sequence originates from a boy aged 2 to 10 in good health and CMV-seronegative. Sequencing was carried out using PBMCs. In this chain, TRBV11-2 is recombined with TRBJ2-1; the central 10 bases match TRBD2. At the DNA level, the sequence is TGTGCCAGCAGCTTAGTTGCTAGCGGGAGCGGGGGTGAGCAGTTCTTC. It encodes CASSLVASGSGGEQFF.